A selection of T cell receptor beta chains follows, all from one sample in a study of T-cell memory formation after mild COVID-19. From the 5' RACE reads, TCRdb called clonotypes with MiXCR, one entry per CDR3 protein. The data contain 95,000 to 120,000 distinct CDR3 sequences, 15% to 20% of them singletons. Sequences were obtained from PBMCs or a T cell subset sorted from them (not recorded which). The receptors originated from a man in his late teens or twenties who had mild COVID-19 (a few samples of this study predate the infection). Cell type and time point are not known. CDR3s include the opening cysteine and the closing phenylalanine or tryptophan. D genes are given only for firm matches. Not all rows give a size; the values are once, few, many and, for expanded clones, a class.

size	V	J	D	CDR3	DNA
few	TRBV15	TRBJ2-7	.	CATSRAAARGEQYF	TGTGCCACCAGCAGAGCGGCAGCTCGTGGGGAGCAGTACTTC
few	TRBV12-3/TRBV12-4	TRBJ1-1	TRBD1	CASSGDGTGGINTEAFF	TGTGCCAGCAGCGGGGACGGGACAGGGGGGATAAACACTGAAGCTTTCTTT
few	TRBV5-1	TRBJ2-3	.	CASSPRTGTDTQYF	TGCGCCAGCAGCCCGAGGACAGGCACAGATACGCAGTATTTT
few	TRBV10-3	TRBJ1-1	.	CAISAGTTEAFF	TGTGCCATCAGTGCAGGGACCACTGAAGCTTTCTTT
few	TRBV18	TRBJ1-2	TRBD1	CASSPPGQGIVGYTF	TGTGCCAGCTCACCGCCGGGACAGGGGATAGTTGGCTACACCTTC
few	TRBV5-1	TRBJ2-1	.	CASSVQDNEQFF	TGCGCCAGCAGCGTACAGGACAATGAGCAGTTCTTC
.	TRBV3-1	TRBJ2-2	.	CASSHWAVSGELFF	TGTGCCAGCAGCCATTGGGCGGTATCCGGGGAGCTGTTTTTT
few	TRBV10-3	TRBJ2-3	TRBD1	CAISRTGAAQGDTQYF	TGTGCCATCAGTAGGACAGGGGCAGCACAAGGAGATACGCAGTATTTT
.	TRBV10-1	TRBJ2-3	TRBD2	CATSRRGGDTQYF	TGCGCCACCTCACGACGGGGGGGAGATACGCAGTATTTT
few	TRBV4-1	TRBJ1-4	.	CASSPLRGTATTTNEKLFF	TGCGCCAGCAGCCCCTTAAGGGGGACCGCAACTACAACTAATGAAAAACTGTTTTTT
few	TRBV5-6	TRBJ1-1	.	CASSSLQWTEAFF	TGTGCCAGCAGCTCATTACAGTGGACTGAAGCTTTCTTT
once	TRBV24-1	TRBJ1-2	.	CATSDMTNYGYTF	TGTGCCACCAGTGATATGACAAACTATGGCTACACCTTC
few	TRBV6-2/TRBV6-3	TRBJ2-5	.	CASSYSAETDQETQYF	TGTGCCAGCAGTTACTCGGCAGAGACAGACCAAGAGACCCAGTACTTC
.	TRBV2	TRBJ2-5	.	CASSEMEETQYF	TGTGCCAGCAGTGAAATGGAAGAGACCCAGTACTTC
few	TRBV7-2	TRBJ2-3	TRBD2	CASSFSGGAGDTQYF	TGTGCCAGCAGCTTTAGCGGGGGGGCGGGAGATACGCAGTATTTT
few	TRBV5-1	TRBJ2-3	TRBD1	CASSAGTGKHTDTQYF	TGCGCCAGCAGCGCCGGGACAGGCAAACACACAGATACGCAGTATTTT
.	TRBV5-1	TRBJ2-7	.	CASSPGSEYEQYF	TGCGCCAGCAGCCCGGGCTCGGAATACGAGCAGTACTTC
few	TRBV10-3	TRBJ2-1	TRBD2	CAISVSGGGTYNEQFF	TGTGCCATCAGTGTGAGCGGGGGGGGAACCTACAATGAGCAGTTCTTC
few	TRBV7-9	TRBJ2-7	.	CASSFQGGNEQYF	TGTGCCAGCAGCTTCCAGGGGGGCAACGAGCAGTACTTC
.	TRBV12-3/TRBV12-4	TRBJ2-2	.	CASCPLAPNTGELFF	TGTGCCAGCTGCCCCCTAGCGCCGAACACCGGGGAGCTGTTTTTT
.	TRBV9	TRBJ2-1	.	CASSVVDTMIEQFF	TGTGCCAGCAGCGTAGTGGACACCATGATTGAGCAGTTCTTC
few	TRBV6-2/TRBV6-3	TRBJ2-2	.	CASSDSVGELFF	TGTGCCAGCAGTGACAGTGTCGGGGAGCTGTTTTTT
few	TRBV20-1	TRBJ2-3	TRBD1	CSATPGQGISSTDTQYF	TGCAGTGCGACTCCGGGACAGGGAATTTCTAGCACAGATACGCAGTATTTT
.	TRBV7-9	TRBJ1-1	.	CASSDRDGTNTEAFF	TGTGCCAGCAGCGACCGGGACGGAACGAACACTGAAGCTTTCTTT
many	TRBV9	TRBJ2-1	TRBD2	CASSASGGAYNEQFF	TGTGCCAGCAGCGCTAGCGGGGGGGCCTACAATGAGCAGTTCTTC
many	TRBV5-1	TRBJ2-7	.	CASSPTGTLDEQYF	TGCGCCAGCAGCCCGACAGGGACTCTGGACGAGCAGTACTTC
few	TRBV7-6	TRBJ2-1	TRBD1	CASSNPPRGIFEQFF	TGTGCCAGCAGCAACCCCCCCAGGGGGATTTTTGAGCAGTTCTTC
.	TRBV6-2/TRBV6-3	TRBJ1-1	.	CASSYDTEAFF	TGTGCCAGCAGTTACGACACTGAAGCTTTCTTT
.	TRBV7-2	TRBJ2-2	TRBD1	CASRPQGTGELFF	TGTGCCAGCAGGCCACAGGGGACCGGGGAGCTGTTTTTT
.	TRBV5-6	TRBJ2-2	.	CASSLFEGGATTGELFF	TGTGCCAGCAGCTTGTTTGAGGGGGGGGCCACCACCGGGGAGCTGTTTTTT
.	TRBV18	TRBJ1-1	TRBD1	CASSRGTGRRVNTEAFF	TGTGCCAGCTCACGGGGGACAGGGAGACGAGTGAACACTGAAGCTTTCTTT
few	TRBV7-8	TRBJ2-3	TRBD2	CASRPGLAGTDTQYF	TGTGCCAGCAGGCCGGGACTAGCGGGGACAGATACGCAGTATTTT
.	TRBV7-6	TRBJ2-2	TRBD1	CASSSRDRVNTGELFF	TGTGCCAGCAGCAGCCGGGACAGGGTCAATACCGGGGAGCTGTTTTTT
many	TRBV6-5	TRBJ2-7	.	CASSSYGTSYSYEQYF	TGTGCCAGCAGTTCATACGGGACTTCCTACTCCTACGAGCAGTACTTC
medium-sized	TRBV5-1	TRBJ2-3	.	CASSQPEGDTQYF	TGCGCCAGCAGCCAACCAGAAGGGGATACGCAGTATTTT
once	TRBV20-1	TRBJ1-4	.	CSAPTQRDEKLFF	TGCAGTGCCCCGACCCAGAGGGACGAAAAACTGTTTTTT
.	TRBV7-2	TRBJ2-5	TRBD1	CASSTRQGRETQYF	TGTGCCAGCAGCACCCGACAGGGGCGGGAGACCCAGTACTTC
.	TRBV6-6	TRBJ1-4	.	CASSLRAEKLFF	TGTGCCAGCAGTCTACGGGCTGAAAAACTGTTTTTT
.	TRBV7-2	TRBJ2-5	.	CASTTSHRGLPYF	TGTGCCAGCACCACATCTCACCGGGGACTCCCGTACTTC
.	TRBV7-2	TRBJ1-4	.	CASSPGRRNEKLFF	TGTGCCAGCAGCCCGGGAAGGCGTAATGAAAAACTGTTTTTT
.	TRBV5-6	TRBJ1-3	TRBD1	CAASGQAQDTIYF	TGTGCCGCCTCGGGACAGGCACAGGACACCATATATTTT
many	TRBV12-3/TRBV12-4	TRBJ2-1	.	CASSLEGSSSYNEQFF	TGTGCCAGCAGTTTAGAAGGGAGCAGCTCCTACAATGAGCAGTTCTTC
.	TRBV6-5	TRBJ1-1	.	CASSYSPLPGTEAFF	TGTGCCAGCAGTTACTCTCCCCTACCAGGGACTGAAGCTTTCTTT
few	TRBV7-9	TRBJ2-5	.	CASSFRVWETQYF	TGTGCCAGCAGCTTCCGGGTCTGGGAGACCCAGTACTTC
once	TRBV12-3/TRBV12-4	TRBJ1-6	.	CASSPPWGAYNSPLHF	TGTGCCAGCAGCCCCCCTTGGGGCGCCTATAATTCACCCCTCCACTTT